Below, 26 T cell receptor beta chains from the same sample are listed, as sequenced in a study of early T cells in non-severe SARS-CoV-2 infection. From the 5' RACE reads, TCRdb called clonotypes with MiXCR, one entry per CDR3 protein. The table has about 30,000 distinct CDR3 sequences, under 6% seen once. The sequenced sample was whole blood. All receptors derive from an adult who was a healthcare worker with PCR-confirmed SARS-CoV-2 infection or an uninfected control (not recorded which).

This clonotype turned up a few times. The chain recombines TRBV3-1 with TRBJ2-7; tentative D call: TRBD2 (6 bases). The length of the CDR3 is 12 residues. Deletions cut 0 bases from V and 11 bases from J, with 11 bases between. The germline V gene has CDR1 LGHDT and CDR2 YNNKEL (reference sequence). This CDR3 is CASSQDRGSKYF. Here the CDR3 DNA reads TGTGCCAGCAGCCAAGATCGGGGGAGCAAGTACTTC.

This clonotype was picked up many times. The gene calls are TRBV3-1 and TRBJ2-7; D is unresolved. The CDR3 has 14 residues. V lost 3 bases, J lost 6 bases, and 15 bases lay in between. CDR1 is LGHDT, CDR2 YNNKEL, per germline (reference sequence). CDR3 region: CASSQVSRSVEQYF. Here the CDR3 DNA reads TGTGCCAGCAGCCAGGTGTCCAGATCCGTCGAGCAGTACTTC.

This clonotype was counted many times. The chain is built from TRBV27 and TRBJ2-5, with 7 bases matching TRBD2. This CDR3 contains 12 residues. Germline V lookup: CDR1 MNHEY, CDR2 SMNVEV (reference sequence). The J segment lost 4 bases and the V segment lost 4 bases, leaving 0 bases of the junction unmatched. Here the CDR3 reads CASSWGGETQYF. The CDR3 nucleotides are TGTGCCAGCAGTTGGGGGGGAGAGACCCAGTACTTC.

This clonotype was counted between two and nine times. The rearrangement uses TRBV6-2 or TRBV6-3 and TRBJ1-1; 7 bases fit TRBD1. The CDR3 spans 17 residues. CDR1 MNHEY and CDR2 SVGEGT come from the germline V gene. J gave up 6 bases and V 7 bases, and 20 bases lay outside the gene matches. The CDR3: CASTIRQGTPRRPEAFF. The CDR3 coding sequence is TGTGCCAGCACCATCAGACAGGGAACCCCCCGTCGCCCTGAAGCTTTCTTT.

This clonotype was counted ten times or more. V is TRBV7-2 and J is TRBJ2-1; D ambiguous. The CDR3 contains 16 residues. The germline CDR1 and CDR2 sequences are SGHTA and FQGNSA. V was cut by 7 bases and J by 0 bases, with 16 bases left in between. The CDR3, as DNA: TGTGCCAGCAACCCCCAGAGCTTAGGCTCCTACAATGAGCAGTTCTTC. The encoded protein is CASNPQSLGSYNEQFF.

This clonotype has a count of ten or more. V usage is TRBV19 and J usage is TRBJ1-2; 7 bases fit TRBD1. Per germline, CDR1 LNHDA and CDR2 SQIVND (reference sequence). The CDR3 is 15 residues long. V gave up 0 bases and J gave up 4 bases; unmatched junction bases: 5. CDR3 residues: CASSIDRQGGYGYTF. Here the CDR3 DNA reads TGTGCCAGTAGTATAGATCGACAGGGAGGCTATGGCTACACCTTC.

Ten or more counts support this clonotype. This chain uses TRBV14 with TRBJ2-1; D is tentatively TRBD1 or TRBD2 (5 bases each). In germline, CDR1 is SGHDN, CDR2 FVKESK. This CDR3 spans 15 amino acids. V was trimmed by 1 base and J by 4 bases, leaving 11 bases between them. DNA for the CDR3: TGTGCCAGCAGCCAAGTCGGGACCCAATACAATGAGCAGTTCTTC. Amino acid sequence: CASSQVGTQYNEQFF.

This chain connects TRBV14 to TRBJ1-1; possible D gene TRBD1, 6 bases. Deletions cut 4 bases from V and 2 bases from J, with 17 bases between. The CDR3 sequence is 16 residues long. The germline CDR1 and CDR2 sequences are SGHDN and FVKESK. The CDR3 region has the DNA TGTGCCAGCAGCCTTCGGACAGTCCGTTTAAACACTGAAGCTTTCTTT. Translation: CASSLRTVRLNTEAFF.

At least ten counts were recorded for this clonotype. V usage is TRBV6-4 and J usage is TRBJ2-2; D is unclear. Trimming shortened V by 4 bases and J by 5 bases, and 8 bases separated the two germline ends. Germline CDR1 and CDR2: MRHNA and SNTAGT. The CDR3 length is 13 residues. The CDR3 loop reads CASSGLDTGELFF. CDR3 coding DNA: TGTGCCAGCAGTGGGCTAGATACCGGGGAGCTGTTTTTT.

There are many counts of this clonotype. This chain connects TRBV18 to TRBJ2-1, with D perhaps TRBD2 (7 bases). This CDR3 is built from 16 residues. The V and J ends lost 0 bases and 6 bases respectively, with 15 bases between them. Per germline, CDR1 KGHSH and CDR2 LQKENI. The CDR3 sequence is CASSPPGGAYSNEQFF. The CDR3 DNA is TGTGCCAGCTCACCACCGGGGGGGGCTTATTCCAATGAGCAGTTCTTC.

This clonotype has ten or more counts. The chain recombines TRBV27 with TRBJ2-7, with a tentative D call TRBD2 (6 bases). V dropped 3 bases and J dropped 0 bases, with 12 bases sitting between them. CDR1 is MNHEY and CDR2 is SMNVEV in the germline V gene (reference sequence). This CDR3 has 15 residues. In nucleotides, the CDR3 is TGTGCCAGCAGTTTGGGGGGTGTTGACTCCTACGAGCAGTACTTC. Translation gives CASSLGGVDSYEQYF.

This clonotype was observed many times. CDR3 nucleotides: TGTGCCAGCAGCTTACGGGGAAGCACCTACGAGCAGTACTTC. It codes for CASSLRGSTYEQYF. The chain is built from TRBV5-4 and TRBJ2-7; possible D gene TRBD2, 5 bases. Trimming stripped 2 bases from V and 2 bases from J, with 11 bases between. Germline lookup yields CDR1 SGHNT and CDR2 YYREEE (reference sequence). The CDR3 is made up of 14 amino acids.

This clonotype has at least ten counts. The V gene is TRBV5-1, the J gene TRBJ2-2, with TRBD1 identical over 9 bases. The V gene end was trimmed by 3 bases and the J gene end by 8 bases; junction bases not matched to a gene: 8. The CDR3 consists of 15 residues. Per the germline V gene, CDR1 is SGHRS and CDR2 is YFSETQ. CDR3 residues: CASSSSGTGFGELFF. CDR3 DNA sequence: TGCGCCAGCAGCTCCTCCGGGACAGGGTTTGGGGAGCTGTTTTTT.

This clonotype was counted many times. The chain is built from TRBV11-2 and TRBJ2-7, with D uncertain. V lost 1 base and J lost 4, with 11 bases in between. The CDR3 covers 14 residues. The germline V gene encodes CDR1 SGHAT and CDR2 FQNNGV. The CDR3 nucleotides read TGTGCCAGCAGCTTAGTGATGGGATTGTACGAGCAGTACTTC. Translation: CASSLVMGLYEQYF.

This CDR3 reads CASSRGTVYYEQYF. In nucleotides, the CDR3 is TGCGCCAGCAGCCGTGGGACAGTATACTACGAGCAGTACTTC. The chain joins TRBV5-1 to TRBJ2-7, with 7 bases identical to TRBD1. There are 14 residues in the CDR3. The trim removed 4 bases at V and 3 bases at J, leaving 7 bases unmatched. Germline lookup yields CDR1 SGHRS and CDR2 YFSETQ.

This rearrangement joins TRBV5-1 to TRBJ2-7; no reliable D call. V was trimmed by 0 bases and J by 2 bases, leaving 18 bases between them. This CDR3 comprises 17 residues. Germline V CDR1 and CDR2: SGHRS, YFSETQ. The chain's CDR3 is CASSLAVPTQIAYEQYF. CDR3 in DNA: TGCGCCAGCAGCTTGGCAGTCCCAACACAGATAGCCTACGAGCAGTACTTC.

This clonotype appeared many times. The rearrangement links TRBV24-1 to TRBJ2-1, with 16 positions matching TRBD2. Germline V gives CDR1 KGHDR, CDR2 SFDVKD. With 9 bases clipped from V and 2 bases from J, the junction kept 6 bases outside the gene matches. There are 17 residues in the CDR3. The CDR3 region has the DNA TGTGCCACCGGCGCGGGACTAGCGGGGGGGACCTACAATGAGCAGTTCTTC. Amino acid sequence: CATGAGLAGGTYNEQFF.

This clonotype showed up many times. The J gene is TRBJ2-1, the V gene TRBV2; TRBD1 matches 10 bases. CDR1 and CDR2 (germline): SNHLY, FYNNEI. This CDR3 has 15 residues. V was clipped by 4 bases and J by 3 bases; unmatched bases: 3. CDR3 nucleotides: TGTGCCAGCAGTGGAGACAGGGGGCTCTACAATGAGCAGTTCTTC. Its translation: CASSGDRGLYNEQFF.

The chain combines TRBV27 with TRBJ2-5, with 13 positions matching TRBD2. J gave up 4 bases and V 4 bases, and 9 bases lay outside the gene matches. The CDR3 loop spans 17 amino acids. CDR1 is MNHEY and CDR2 is SMNVEV in the germline V gene (reference sequence). The chain's CDR3 is CASSSGLAGARGETQYF. The DNA for the CDR3 is TGTGCCAGCAGTTCCGGACTAGCGGGGGCCCGGGGAGAGACCCAGTACTTC.

The rearrangement links TRBV4-2 to TRBJ1-1; TRBD1 is a possible D gene (5 bases). V was cut by 5 bases and J by 1 base, with 11 bases left in between. Germline CDR1 and CDR2: LGHNA and YNFKEQ. The CDR3 length is 14 residues. For the CDR3, the DNA is TGTGCCAGCAGCATCCGGGACTCGAACACTGAAGCTTTCTTT. It translates to CASSIRDSNTEAFF.

The chain employs TRBV6-5 and TRBJ2-1, with TRBD2 identical over 7 bases. The CDR3 loop spans 15 amino acids. Germline V gene data show CDR1 as MNHEY and CDR2 as SVGAGI. J lost 4 bases, V lost 2 bases, and 5 bases had no gene match. The CDR3 reads CASSYRLAAYNEQFF. Written as DNA, the CDR3 is TGTGCCAGCAGTTACCGGCTAGCGGCATACAATGAGCAGTTCTTC.

This clonotype was recorded many times. The V call is TRBV18, the J call TRBJ2-5; D remains unclear. The V end was cut by 4 bases, the J end by 0 bases, with 3 bases between. Germline CDR1 reads KGHSH; CDR2 reads LQKENI. The CDR3 has 12 residues. The chain's CDR3 is CASSLHQETQYF. The CDR3, as DNA: TGTGCCAGCTCACTACACCAAGAGACCCAGTACTTC.

As DNA, the CDR3 is TGTGCCAGCAGCTTCCAGGCCGTTCAAGAGACCCAGTACTTC. Its translation: CASSFQAVQETQYF. The chain employs TRBV7-6 and TRBJ2-5; D is unresolved. The germline CDR1 and CDR2 sequences are SGHVS and FNYEAQ. The CDR3 length is 14 residues. V was trimmed by 3 bases and J by 2 bases, leaving 10 bases between them.

In its sample, this clonotype was seen many times. The chain joins TRBV11-2 to TRBJ2-2; the D gene is possibly TRBD1 (6 bases). The CDR3 runs to 15 residues. The ends were cut back, 4 bases at V and 1 base at J, with 10 bases in the middle. Germline-derived CDR1 and CDR2 are SGHAT and FQNNGV. This CDR3 is CASSSGQRNTGELFF. CDR3 bases: TGTGCCAGCAGCTCCGGACAGAGGAACACCGGGGAGCTGTTTTTT. Combining the CDR3 with reference TRBV11-2 and TRBJ2-2 gives the whole variable domain EAGVAQSPRYKIIEKRQSVAFWCNPISGHATLYWYQQILGQGPKLLIQFQNNGVVDDSQLPKDRFSAERLKGVDSTLKIQPAKLEDSAVYLCASSSGQRNTGELFFGEGSRLTVL.

The chain recombines TRBV20-1 with TRBJ1-1; possibly TRBD1 for D (5 bases). Germline V gene data show CDR1 as DFQATT and CDR2 as SNEGSKA (reference sequence). The CDR3 length is 15 residues. Trimming removed 1 base at V and 8 bases at J, with 20 bases between. Here the CDR3 reads CSARGDGTRHLEAFF. In DNA form, the CDR3 reads TGCAGTGCTAGAGGAGATGGGACCAGGCATCTGGAAGCTTTCTTT.

This clonotype has a count of ten or more. The V call is TRBV5-5, the J call TRBJ1-2; perhaps TRBD1 as D (5 bases). Germline values: CDR1 SGHKS, CDR2 YYEKEE (reference sequence). V gave up 6 bases and J gave up 2 bases, with 17 bases separating them. The CDR3 extends over 15 amino acids. CDR3 region: CASKLGPSSNYGYTF. DNA for the CDR3: TGTGCCAGCAAGCTGGGGCCTTCGTCAAACTATGGCTACACCTTC.